This entry concerns a single TCR beta chain. Trimming removed 10 bases at V and 6 bases at J, with 32 bases between. CDR1 and CDR2 from the germline V gene are ENHRY and SYGVKD. This CDR3 comprises 18 residues. This record belongs to a study of T cell responses to AZD1222 COVID-19 vaccine. TCRdb's copy holds only in-frame clones and misses some; the assay was immunoSEQ multiplex PCR. The data contain some 150,000 clones, under 95% of them singletons. The chain has TRBV10-3 and TRBJ2-3, with D possibly matching TRBD1 (5 bases). The sample was peripheral blood, taken on day 0 of AZD1222 vaccination. The receptor was derived from an adult in good health. CDR3 coding DNA: TGTGCCAAGTTCGGGCCGCCCCGACAGTCACAGATTGGGGATACGCAGTATTTT. The encoded protein is CAKFGPPRQSQIGDTQYF.